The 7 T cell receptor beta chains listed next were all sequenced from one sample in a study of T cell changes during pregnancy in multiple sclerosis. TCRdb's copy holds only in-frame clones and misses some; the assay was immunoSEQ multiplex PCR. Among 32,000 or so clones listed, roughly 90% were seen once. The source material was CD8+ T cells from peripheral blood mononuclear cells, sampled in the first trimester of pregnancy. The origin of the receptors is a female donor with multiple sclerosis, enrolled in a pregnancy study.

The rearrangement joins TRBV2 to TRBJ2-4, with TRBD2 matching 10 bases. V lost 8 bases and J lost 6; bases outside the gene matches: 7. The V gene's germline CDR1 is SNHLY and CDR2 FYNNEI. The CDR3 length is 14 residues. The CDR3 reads CASLPSGSGNIQYF. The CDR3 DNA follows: TGTGCCAGCTTGCCTAGCGGGAGTGGAAACATTCAGTACTTC.

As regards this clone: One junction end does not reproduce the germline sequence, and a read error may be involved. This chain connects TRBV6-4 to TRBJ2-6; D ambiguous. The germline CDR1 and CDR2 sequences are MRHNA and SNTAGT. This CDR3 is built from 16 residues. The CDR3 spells CASSYSTQAGANVLTF. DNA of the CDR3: TGTGCCAGCAGTTACTCGACACAAGCTGGGGCCAACGTCCTGACTTTC.

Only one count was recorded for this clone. The CDR3 here is CASSDQDRVTDTQYF. In DNA, the CDR3 is TGTGCCAGCAGTGATCAGGACAGGGTCACAGATACGCAGTATTTT. The chain uses TRBV2 and TRBJ2-3, with 8 bases that match TRBD1. Germline-derived CDR1 and CDR2 are SNHLY and FYNNEI. V trimming: 3 bases; J trimming: 2 bases; junction bases outside the gene matches: 4. This CDR3 is built from 15 residues.

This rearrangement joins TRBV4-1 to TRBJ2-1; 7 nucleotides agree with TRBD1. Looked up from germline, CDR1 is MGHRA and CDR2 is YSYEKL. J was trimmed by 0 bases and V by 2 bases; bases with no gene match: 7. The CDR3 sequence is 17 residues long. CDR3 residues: CASSQFAGTASYNEQFF. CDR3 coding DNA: TGCGCCAGCAGCCAATTCGCTGGGACAGCCTCCTACAATGAGCAGTTCTTC.

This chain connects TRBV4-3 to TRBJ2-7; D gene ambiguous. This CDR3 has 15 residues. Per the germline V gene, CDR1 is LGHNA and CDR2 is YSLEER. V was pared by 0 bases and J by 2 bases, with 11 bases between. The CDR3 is CASSQDLIATYEQYF. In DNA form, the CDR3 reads TGCGCCAGCAGCCAAGATCTCATCGCGACCTACGAGCAGTACTTC.

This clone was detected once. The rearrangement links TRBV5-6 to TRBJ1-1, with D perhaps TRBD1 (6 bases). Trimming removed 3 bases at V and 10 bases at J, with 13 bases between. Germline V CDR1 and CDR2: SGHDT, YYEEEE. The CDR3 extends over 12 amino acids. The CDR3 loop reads CASSSGQGRAFF. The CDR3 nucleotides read TGTGCCAGCAGCTCGGGTCAGGGGCGAGCTTTCTTT.

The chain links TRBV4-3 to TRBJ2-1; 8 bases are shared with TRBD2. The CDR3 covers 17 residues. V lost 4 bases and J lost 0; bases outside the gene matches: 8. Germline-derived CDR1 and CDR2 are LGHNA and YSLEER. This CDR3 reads CASSPGVAGSSYNEQFF. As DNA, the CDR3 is TGCGCCAGCAGCCCTGGGGTAGCGGGAAGCTCCTACAATGAGCAGTTCTTC.